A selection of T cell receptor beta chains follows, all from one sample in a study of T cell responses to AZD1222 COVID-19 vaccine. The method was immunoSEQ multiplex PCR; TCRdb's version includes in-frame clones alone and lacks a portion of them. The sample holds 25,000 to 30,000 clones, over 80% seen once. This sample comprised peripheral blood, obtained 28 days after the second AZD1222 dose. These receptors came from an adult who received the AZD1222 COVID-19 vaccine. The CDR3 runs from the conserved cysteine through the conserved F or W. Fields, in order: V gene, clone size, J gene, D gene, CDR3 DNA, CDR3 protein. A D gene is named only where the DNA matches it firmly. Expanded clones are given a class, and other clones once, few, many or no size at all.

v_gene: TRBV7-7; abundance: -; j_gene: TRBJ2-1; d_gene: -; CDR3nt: TGTGCCAGCAGCTTGAGCTACTCGAGCTCCTACAATGAGCAGTTCTTC; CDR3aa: CASSLSYSSSYNEQFF
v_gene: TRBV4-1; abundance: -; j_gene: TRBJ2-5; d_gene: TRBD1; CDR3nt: TGCGCCAGCAGCCAATTACCCGGACAGGTCCAAGAGACCCAGTACTTC; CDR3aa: CASSQLPGQVQETQYF
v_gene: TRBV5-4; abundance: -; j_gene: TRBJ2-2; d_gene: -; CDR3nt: TGTGCCAGCAGCTCGCGACCCCCGCCGAACACCGGGGAGCTGTTTTTT; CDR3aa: CASSSRPPPNTGELFF
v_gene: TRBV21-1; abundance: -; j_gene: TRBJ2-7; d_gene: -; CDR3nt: TGTGCCAGCAGCAAAGCGCGAAGCGGGAGGTCGTACGAGCAGTACTTC; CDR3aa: CASSKARSGRSYEQYF
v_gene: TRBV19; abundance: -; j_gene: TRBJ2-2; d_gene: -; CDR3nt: TGTGCCAGTAGTATAGCACCGGGGAACACCGGGGAGCTGTTTTTT; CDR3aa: CASSIAPGNTGELFF
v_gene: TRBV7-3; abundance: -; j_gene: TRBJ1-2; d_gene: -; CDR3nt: TGTGCCAGCAGCGCCCCGGGCCGGAGGCTAGGGTATGGCTACACCTTC; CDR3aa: CASSAPGRRLGYGYTF
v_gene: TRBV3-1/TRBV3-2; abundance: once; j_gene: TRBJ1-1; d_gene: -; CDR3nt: TGTGCCAGCAGCCAAGACTGGGGGGGGACCACTGAAGCTTTCTTT; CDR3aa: CASSQDWGGTTEAFF
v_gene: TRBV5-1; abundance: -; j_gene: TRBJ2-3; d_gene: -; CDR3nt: TGCGCCAGCAGCCTAATGGGGGCGGGGACTAGCACAGATACGCAGTATTTT; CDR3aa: CASSLMGAGTSTDTQYF
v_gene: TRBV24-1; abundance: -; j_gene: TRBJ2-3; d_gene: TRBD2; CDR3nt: TGTGCCACCAGTGACCCCGGGACTAGCGGGCTCAACACAGATACGCAGTATTTT; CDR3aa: CATSDPGTSGLNTDTQYF
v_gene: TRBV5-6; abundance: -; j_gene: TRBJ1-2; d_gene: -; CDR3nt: TGTGCCAGCAGCTCTGAGATGGGCAGGGACTATGGCTACACCTTC; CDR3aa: CASSSEMGRDYGYTF
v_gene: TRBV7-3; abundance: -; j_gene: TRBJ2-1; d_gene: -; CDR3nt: TGTGCCAGCAGCTCCAGACCGACGGGAGTAAGAAATGAGCAGTTCTTC; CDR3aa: CASSSRPTGVRNEQFF